This TCR beta chain was documented in a study of cytotoxic CD8 clonotypes in ibrutinib-treated CLL. Study-wide background: Investigators collected response samples after a median about 12 months of treatment, range 6 to 36.

As concerns this clone: Its antigen is not known.

Study-level results: Stable or contracted on treatment, public clonotypes were also uncommon. The study found clonality rose at ibrutinib response, then fell toward baseline at progression.

The targeted sequencing depth was 1 in 200,000 to 1 in 1 million T cells. Libraries were prepared by immunoSEQ multiplex PCR; TCRdb keeps only in-frame clonotypes and omits some of them. Of approximately 100,000 clones detected, 60% to 80% appear once; the ten largest clones hold around 23%. Germline CDR1 and CDR2: SGHVS and FNYEAQ. The CDR3 spans 16 residues. V was clipped by 4 bases and J by 0 bases, with 14 bases between them. The TCR originated in a human donor with chronic lymphocytic leukemia. The sample here was PBMCs, taken after 24 months of ibrutinib treatment. This rearrangement joins TRBV7-6 to TRBJ2-3; D is unresolved. CDR3 bases: TGTGCCAGCAGCTCCCAAGGTATCGGGAGCACAGATACGCAGTATTTT. Residues: CASSSQGIGSTDTQYF.